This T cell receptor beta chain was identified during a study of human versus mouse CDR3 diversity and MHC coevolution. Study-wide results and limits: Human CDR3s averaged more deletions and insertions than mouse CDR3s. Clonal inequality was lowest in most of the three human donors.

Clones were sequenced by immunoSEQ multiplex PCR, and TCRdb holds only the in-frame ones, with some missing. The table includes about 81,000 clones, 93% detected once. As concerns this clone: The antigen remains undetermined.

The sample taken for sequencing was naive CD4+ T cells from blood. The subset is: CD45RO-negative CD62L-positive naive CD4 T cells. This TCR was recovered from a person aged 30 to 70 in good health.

CDR3 sequence reads: CASSLAAGASYEQYF. Here the CDR3 DNA reads TGTGCCAGCAGCTTAGCCGCGGGAGCGTCCTACGAGCAGTACTTC. The chain combines TRBV11-1 with TRBJ2-7; 7 nucleotides agree with TRBD2. Germline V gene data show CDR1 as SGHAT and CDR2 as FQDESV (reference sequence). The CDR3 is 15 amino acids. V was clipped by 0 bases and J by 1 base; unmatched bases: 3.